The rows below give T cell receptor beta chains drawn from one sample of a study of T cell repertoires in cytomegalovirus infection. TCRdb re-analysed the reads in MiXCR, keeping a single row per CDR3 protein. The sample lists 480,000 or so distinct CDR3 sequences, approximately 10% occurring once. The sequencing input was PBMCs. The receptors were sampled from a human donor in good health (CMV status not recorded). Some clones in this sample may be carry-over from other donors' samples. CDR3s include the opening cysteine and the closing phenylalanine or tryptophan. A D gene is named only where the DNA matches it firmly. Some rows have no size entry. The others give once, few or many, or a class for an expanded clone.

D gene: TRBD1
V gene: TRBV7-9
clone size: many
J gene: TRBJ2-5
CDR3 protein: CASSSYRGTGGETQYF
CDR3 DNA: TGTGCCAGCAGCTCCTATAGAGGGACAGGGGGAGAGACCCAGTACTTC

D gene: .
V gene: TRBV20-1
clone size: .
J gene: TRBJ2-5
CDR3 protein: CSAPTPARDKTQYF
CDR3 DNA: TGCAGTGCCCCTACCCCTGCCCGGGACAAGACCCAGTACTTC

D gene: .
V gene: TRBV7-9
clone size: many
J gene: TRBJ2-7
CDR3 protein: CASSFGDGSYEQYF
CDR3 DNA: TGTGCCAGCAGCTTTGGGGACGGCTCCTACGAGCAGTACTTC

D gene: .
V gene: TRBV3-1
clone size: many
J gene: TRBJ1-1
CDR3 protein: CASSQGAVSDTEAFF
CDR3 DNA: TGTGCCAGCAGCCAAGGTGCGGTTTCGGACACTGAAGCTTTCTTT

D gene: .
V gene: TRBV29-1
clone size: .
J gene: TRBJ1-5
CDR3 protein: CSVAQGSNQPQHF
CDR3 DNA: TGCAGCGTTGCCCAGGGAAGCAATCAGCCCCAGCATTTT

D gene: TRBD2
V gene: TRBV19
clone size: many
J gene: TRBJ2-1
CDR3 protein: CASSIGLAGGQYYNEQFF
CDR3 DNA: TGTGCCAGTAGTATAGGGCTAGCGGGGGGGCAGTACTACAATGAGCAGTTCTTC

D gene: TRBD1
V gene: TRBV5-4
clone size: .
J gene: TRBJ1-2
CDR3 protein: CASSDQGAEEGYTF
CDR3 DNA: TGTGCCAGCAGCGACCAGGGGGCTGAGGAAGGCTACACCTTC

D gene: TRBD2
V gene: TRBV20-1
clone size: few
J gene: TRBJ2-3
CDR3 protein: CSAVAGGHKDTQYF
CDR3 DNA: TGCAGTGCTGTAGCGGGGGGGCATAAAGATACGCAGTATTTT

D gene: TRBD1
V gene: TRBV5-4
clone size: many
J gene: TRBJ2-1
CDR3 protein: CASSSGTGVGEQFF
CDR3 DNA: TGTGCCAGCAGCTCCGGGACAGGGGTAGGTGAGCAGTTCTTC

D gene: .
V gene: TRBV7-2
clone size: many
J gene: TRBJ1-4
CDR3 protein: CASSLNRHPTNEKLFF
CDR3 DNA: TGTGCCAGCAGCCTGAACAGGCATCCAACTAATGAAAAACTGTTTTTT

D gene: .
V gene: TRBV2
clone size: few
J gene: TRBJ2-1
CDR3 protein: CASSAWGGENEQFF
CDR3 DNA: TGTGCCAGCAGTGCCTGGGGAGGCGAGAATGAGCAGTTCTTC

D gene: .
V gene: TRBV7-2
clone size: many
J gene: TRBJ2-7
CDR3 protein: CASSLRESDGQYF
CDR3 DNA: TGTGCCAGCAGCCTACGGGAATCCGACGGGCAGTACTTC

D gene: .
V gene: TRBV12-3/TRBV12-4
clone size: many
J gene: TRBJ2-1
CDR3 protein: CASRFEGGRYNEQFF
CDR3 DNA: TGTGCCAGCAGATTTGAGGGGGGCCGTTACAATGAGCAGTTCTTC

D gene: .
V gene: TRBV20-1
clone size: .
J gene: TRBJ2-1
CDR3 protein: CSASVEADNEQFF
CDR3 DNA: TGCAGTGCTAGCGTTGAGGCGGACAATGAGCAGTTCTTC

D gene: .
V gene: TRBV11-2
clone size: many
J gene: TRBJ1-1
CDR3 protein: CASSLEPSGGWTEAFF
CDR3 DNA: TGTGCCAGCAGCTTAGAACCCTCGGGGGGCTGGACTGAAGCTTTCTTT

D gene: TRBD1
V gene: TRBV12-3/TRBV12-4
clone size: many
J gene: TRBJ1-1
CDR3 protein: CASSVQGALDTEAFF
CDR3 DNA: TGTGCCAGCAGCGTACAGGGGGCGCTGGACACTGAAGCTTTCTTT

D gene: .
V gene: TRBV7-2
clone size: many
J gene: TRBJ2-5
CDR3 protein: CASSPGQYQETQYF
CDR3 DNA: TGTGCCAGCAGCCCGGGGCAATACCAAGAGACCCAGTACTTC

D gene: TRBD2
V gene: TRBV10-3
clone size: many
J gene: TRBJ2-4
CDR3 protein: CATCNAGEINIQYF
CDR3 DNA: TGTGCCACCTGTAACGCGGGAGAAATAAACATTCAGTACTTC

D gene: .
V gene: TRBV7-6
clone size: few
J gene: TRBJ2-3
CDR3 protein: CASSLERGRADTQYF
CDR3 DNA: TGTGCCAGCAGCTTGGAAAGGGGCAGGGCAGATACGCAGTATTTT

D gene: TRBD2
V gene: TRBV19
clone size: few
J gene: TRBJ2-5
CDR3 protein: CASSIGLAGSPAPRLSQYF
CDR3 DNA: TGTGCCAGTAGTATAGGGCTAGCGGGGTCCCCAGCCCCTAGGTTGTCCCAGTACTTC

D gene: .
V gene: TRBV7-9
clone size: many
J gene: TRBJ2-7
CDR3 protein: CASSGSGTYEQYF
CDR3 DNA: TGTGCCAGCAGTGGTAGCGGTACCTACGAGCAGTACTTC

D gene: .
V gene: TRBV20-1
clone size: many
J gene: TRBJ1-5
CDR3 protein: CSARAVGAALVPFSNQPQHF
CDR3 DNA: TGCAGTGCCCGAGCCGTCGGAGCCGCGCTAGTACCCTTTAGCAATCAGCCCCAGCATTTT

D gene: .
V gene: TRBV20-1
clone size: many
J gene: TRBJ2-3
CDR3 protein: CSAILENTDTQYF
CDR3 DNA: TGCAGTGCTATTCTGGAGAACACAGATACGCAGTATTTT

D gene: TRBD2
V gene: TRBV2
clone size: .
J gene: TRBJ2-1
CDR3 protein: CASTGTSERSYNEQFF
CDR3 DNA: TGTGCCAGCACCGGGACTAGCGAACGCTCCTACAATGAGCAGTTCTTC

D gene: TRBD1
V gene: TRBV9
clone size: many
J gene: TRBJ2-2
CDR3 protein: CASSLGDRATGELFF
CDR3 DNA: TGTGCCAGCAGCCTAGGTGACAGGGCAACCGGGGAGCTGTTTTTT

D gene: .
V gene: TRBV7-3
clone size: many
J gene: TRBJ2-6
CDR3 protein: CASSPQPGKSGANVLTF
CDR3 DNA: TGTGCCAGCAGCCCCCAACCCGGGAAGTCTGGGGCCAACGTCCTGACTTTC

D gene: TRBD1
V gene: TRBV6-2/TRBV6-3
clone size: .
J gene: TRBJ1-5
CDR3 protein: CASSWTGEGNQPQHF
CDR3 DNA: TGTGCCAGCAGTTGGACAGGGGAAGGCAATCAGCCCCAGCATTTT